This T cell receptor (beta chain) stems from a study of cytomegalovirus exposure and HLA in healthy donors. On this clone: Antigen specificity is unknown.

Some clones are missing from TCRdb's copy, which holds only in-frame ones; the method was immunoSEQ multiplex PCR. The sample gives 170,000 or so clones, approximately 83% of which show up once; approximately 2.9% is in the top ten. This CDR3 region has 15 residues. Germline assignment: CDR1 ENHRY and CDR2 SYGVKD. V gave up 3 bases and J gave up 5 bases, with 16 bases separating them. Notes on the study in general: A classifier reportedly called cytomegalovirus status with high sensitivity and specificity. A later analysis found first-cohort TCR clusters tended to co-occur in the 90 to 150 validation repertoires. The investigators catalogued some 150 TCR beta chains as cytomegalovirus-associated.

This TCR came from a woman under 30 in good health and CMV-seropositive. This chain uses TRBV10-3 with TRBJ2-5; tentatively, D is TRBD1 (6 bases). The sample taken for sequencing was PBMCs. This chain's CDR3 is CAISDGGGRRETQYF. DNA for the CDR3: TGTGCCATCAGTGATGGGGGCGGAAGGCGGGAGACCCAGTACTTC.